This TCR beta chain was obtained from a study of metastatic and nonmetastatic thyroid tumors. Whole-study context: The authors compared repertoires across blood and tumor or nodule tissue from malignant and benign thyroid patients. The study's findings and limits: In blood and tumor, TCR beta diversity was reportedly significantly higher in malignant thyroid tumors than in benign nodules.

As handled by the study authors: Differences in CDR3 between clinicopathological groups were drawn on to build a classifier intended to discriminate distant-metastatic papillary thyroid cancer patients. TCRdb re-called clones from the PCR reads using MiXCR. TCRdb assigned the V and J calls; the authors' analysis was not used. The sample contains about 25,000 clones, around 21% of which appear only once. All patients were treatment-naive before thyroid surgery. The germline V gene encodes CDR1 SGHDT and CDR2 YYEEEE. Trimming shortened V by 0 bases and J by 10 bases, and 17 bases separated the two germline ends. This CDR3 has 15 amino acids. Points on this clone: The target antigen is unknown.

The TCR sequence derives from a male donor with papillary thyroid cancer or a benign thyroid nodule (not recorded which). Some clones in this sample may be carry-over from other donors' samples. What was sequenced was blood. The chain couples TRBV5-6 to TRBJ2-1; D unclear. The DNA of the CDR3 is TGTGCCAGCAGCTTGGGGGTGTTTTCGTCCGGGGAGCAGTTCTTC. It encodes CASSLGVFSSGEQFF. Looking up the rest from reference TRBV5-6 and TRBJ2-1 gives the full variable domain: DAGVTQSPTHLIKTRGQQVTLRCSPKSGHDTVSWYQQALGQGPQFIFQYYEEEERQRGNFPDRFSGHQFPNYSSELNVNALLLGDSALYLCASSLGVFSSGEQFFGPGTRLTVL.